The following is a TCR beta chain sequence with its context. HTBI primers from iRepertoire and Arm-PCR of CDR3 regions yielded the TCR beta libraries. One entry per CDR3 protein, called by TCRdb with MiXCR from the multiplex PCR reads. This table holds 550,000 to 600,000 distinct CDR3 sequences, around 16% found once. Specified time point: newly diagnosed GD, antithyroid drugs for less than 3 months. The authors made the TCR library using RNA they extracted from PBMCs. The entry originates in a study of regulatory T cells in long-lasting Graves disease. This sample was also put to use in a study of T cells in Graves' hyperthyroidism and ophthalmopathy. That source adds: Using the HTBI primer set, a first-round RT-PCR was run on the TCR CDR3. Among thyroid clonotypes expanded above 0.001, most also appeared in blood.

Here the sequenced sample was peripheral blood mononuclear cells (PBMCs), taken at new diagnosis, from a patient treated with antithyroid drugs. This sequence was found in a man between 18 and 35 years old with Graves disease.

In nucleotides, the CDR3 is TGTGCCAGCAGTGGGACAGGGTTAGGGGAGGGAGAAACCGGGGAGCTGTTTTTT. As protein: CASSGTGLGEGETGELFF. The chain links TRBV28 to TRBJ2-2; 9 nucleotides align to TRBD1. Germline CDR1 and CDR2: MDHEN and SYDVKM. V shed 5 bases and J 5 bases; nucleotides not matched to a gene: 15. CDR3 length: 18 amino acids.